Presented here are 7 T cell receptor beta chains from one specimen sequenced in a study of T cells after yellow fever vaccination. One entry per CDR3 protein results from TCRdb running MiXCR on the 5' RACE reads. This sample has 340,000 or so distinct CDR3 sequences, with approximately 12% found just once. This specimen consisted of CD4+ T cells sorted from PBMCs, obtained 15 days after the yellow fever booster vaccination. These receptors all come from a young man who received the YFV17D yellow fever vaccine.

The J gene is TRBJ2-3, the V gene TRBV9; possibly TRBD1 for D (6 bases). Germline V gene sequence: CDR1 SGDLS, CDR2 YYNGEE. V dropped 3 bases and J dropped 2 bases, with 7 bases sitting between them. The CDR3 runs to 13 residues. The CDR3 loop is CASSDRVTDTQYF. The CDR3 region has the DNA TGTGCCAGCAGCGACAGGGTCACAGATACGCAGTATTTT.

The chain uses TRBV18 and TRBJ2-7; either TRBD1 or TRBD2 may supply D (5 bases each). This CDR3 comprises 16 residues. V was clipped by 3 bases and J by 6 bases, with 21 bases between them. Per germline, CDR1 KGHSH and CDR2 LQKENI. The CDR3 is CASSPGAQLATGEQYF. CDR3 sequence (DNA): TGTGCCAGCTCACCCGGGGCACAACTGGCGACTGGCGAGCAGTACTTC.

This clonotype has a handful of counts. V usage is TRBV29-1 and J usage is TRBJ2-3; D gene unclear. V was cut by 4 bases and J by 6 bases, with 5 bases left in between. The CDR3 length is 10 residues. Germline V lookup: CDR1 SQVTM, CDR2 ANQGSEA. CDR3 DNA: TGCAGCGTTGGCGACGATACGCAGTATTTT. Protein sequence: CSVGDDTQYF.

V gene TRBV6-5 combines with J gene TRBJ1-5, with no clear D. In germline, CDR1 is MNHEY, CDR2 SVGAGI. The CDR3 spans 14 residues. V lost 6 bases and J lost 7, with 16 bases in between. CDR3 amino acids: CASSPRRGFQPQHF. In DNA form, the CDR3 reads TGTGCCAGCAGCCCCCGGCGTGGCTTCCAGCCCCAGCATTTT.

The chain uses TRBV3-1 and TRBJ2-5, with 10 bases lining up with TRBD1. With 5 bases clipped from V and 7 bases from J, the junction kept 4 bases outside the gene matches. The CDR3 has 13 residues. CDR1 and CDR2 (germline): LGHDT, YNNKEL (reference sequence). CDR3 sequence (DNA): TGTGCCAGCAGCACGGACAGGGGGTGGACCCAGTACTTC. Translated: CASSTDRGWTQYF.

The CDR3 DNA sequence: TGCGCCAGCAGCCAAAATAAGGGGGGACCCGGAGAGACCCAGTACTTC. Translating gives CASSQNKGGPGETQYF. The chain combines TRBV4-3 with TRBJ2-5, with D perhaps TRBD1 or TRBD2 (6 bases each). The germline CDR1 and CDR2 sequences are LGHNA and YSLEER. The CDR3 consists of 16 residues. The ends were cut back, 2 bases at V and 4 bases at J, with 17 bases in the middle.

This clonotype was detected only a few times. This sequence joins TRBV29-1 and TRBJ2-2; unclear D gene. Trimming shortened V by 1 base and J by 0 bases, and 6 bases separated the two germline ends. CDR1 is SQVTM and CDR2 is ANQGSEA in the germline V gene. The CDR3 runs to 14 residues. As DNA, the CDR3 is TGCAGCGTTGAAGTACAGTCGAACACCGGGGAGCTGTTTTTT. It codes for CSVEVQSNTGELFF.